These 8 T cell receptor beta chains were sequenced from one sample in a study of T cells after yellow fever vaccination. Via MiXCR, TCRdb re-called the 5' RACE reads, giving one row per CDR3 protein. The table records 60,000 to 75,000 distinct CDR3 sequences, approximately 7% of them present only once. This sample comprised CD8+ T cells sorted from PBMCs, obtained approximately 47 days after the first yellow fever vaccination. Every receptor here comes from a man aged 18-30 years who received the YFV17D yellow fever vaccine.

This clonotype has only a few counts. CDR3 coding DNA: TGTGCCAGCAGCTCTACCCCCCAATTGAACTATGGCTACACCTTC. Its protein is CASSSTPQLNYGYTF. The V gene is TRBV7-9, the J gene TRBJ1-2, with D hard to call. From germline, CDR1 is SEHNR and CDR2 FQNEAQ (reference sequence). The CDR3 length is 15 residues. V was clipped by 4 bases and J by 2 bases, with 14 bases between them.

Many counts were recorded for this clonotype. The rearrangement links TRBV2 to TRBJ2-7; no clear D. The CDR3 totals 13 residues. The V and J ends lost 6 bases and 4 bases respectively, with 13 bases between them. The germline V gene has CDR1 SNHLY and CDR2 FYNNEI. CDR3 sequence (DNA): TGTGCCAGCAGCCCTCAATTGTTTTACGAGCAGTACGTC. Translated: CASSPQLFYEQYV.

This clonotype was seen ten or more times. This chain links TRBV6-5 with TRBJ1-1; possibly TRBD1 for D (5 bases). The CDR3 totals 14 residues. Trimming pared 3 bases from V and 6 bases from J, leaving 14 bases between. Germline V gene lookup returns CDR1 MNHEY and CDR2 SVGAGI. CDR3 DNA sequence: TGTGCCAGCAGTTATCAACTTGACAGACCTGAAGCTTTCTTT. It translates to CASSYQLDRPEAFF.

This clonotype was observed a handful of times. The DNA for the CDR3 is TGCGCCAGCAGCCAACTTGGACAGGGGATATCCTATAATTCACCCCTCCACTTT. It translates to CASSQLGQGISYNSPLHF. The chain uses TRBV4-1 and TRBJ1-6; TRBD1 aligns across 9 bases. The J segment lost 1 base and the V segment lost 2 bases, leaving 6 bases of the junction unmatched. The CDR3 loop spans 18 amino acids. The germline gives CDR1 MGHRA, CDR2 YSYEKL.

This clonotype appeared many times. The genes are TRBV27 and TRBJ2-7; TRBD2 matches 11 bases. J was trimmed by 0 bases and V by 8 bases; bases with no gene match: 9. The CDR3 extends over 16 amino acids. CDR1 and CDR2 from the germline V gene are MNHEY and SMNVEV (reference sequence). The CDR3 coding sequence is TGTGCCAGCGCATCCGGGCTAGCGGGGGGCTCCTACGAGCAGTACGTC. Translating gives CASASGLAGGSYEQYV.

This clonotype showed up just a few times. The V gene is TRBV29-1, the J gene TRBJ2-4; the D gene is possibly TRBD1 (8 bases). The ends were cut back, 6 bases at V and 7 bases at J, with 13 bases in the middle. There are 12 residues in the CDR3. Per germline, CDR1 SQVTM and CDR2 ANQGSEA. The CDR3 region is CSVGGTGNIQYF. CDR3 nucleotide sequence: TGCAGCGTCGGGGGGACAGGCAACATTCAGTACTTC.

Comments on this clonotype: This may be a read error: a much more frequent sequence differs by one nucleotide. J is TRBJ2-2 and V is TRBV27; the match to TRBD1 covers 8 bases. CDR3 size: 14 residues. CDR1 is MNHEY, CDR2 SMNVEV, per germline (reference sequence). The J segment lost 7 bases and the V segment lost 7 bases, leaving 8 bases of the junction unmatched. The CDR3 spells CASIHGQGNGELFF. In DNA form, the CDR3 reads TGTGCCAGCATTCACGGACAGGGAAACGGGGAGCTGTTTTTT.

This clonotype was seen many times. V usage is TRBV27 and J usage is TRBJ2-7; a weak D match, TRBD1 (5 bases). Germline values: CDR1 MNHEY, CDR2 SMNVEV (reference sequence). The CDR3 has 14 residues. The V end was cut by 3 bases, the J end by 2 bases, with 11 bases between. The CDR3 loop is CASSFQGFAYEQYF. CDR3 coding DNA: TGTGCCAGCAGTTTCCAGGGATTCGCCTACGAGCAGTACTTC.